The present T cell receptor beta chain was sequenced within a study of Graves' ophthalmopathy and Graves' hyperthyroidism. Scientists amplified the TCR beta CDR3 regions from RNA transcripts. Amplification began with first-round RT-PCR using HTBI primers, then second-round multiplex PCR was performed. TCRdb called the multiplex PCR reads again in MiXCR, with one record for every CDR3 protein. The sample holds about 400,000 distinct CDR3 sequences, around 20% seen once. Study-wide results and limits: Blood samples also showed most expanded thyroid clonotypes exceeding 0.001 frequency.

This clonotype was seen a few times. Its antigen is undetermined. The germline gives CDR1 ENHRY, CDR2 SYGVKD. The CDR3 covers 14 residues. Trimming removed 4 bases at V and 10 bases at J, with 14 bases between. Sequencing was done on a sample of peripheral blood. The chain employs TRBV10-3 and TRBJ1-6; possible D gene TRBD1, 5 bases. This TCR derives from a woman aged 18-29 years with Graves' ophthalmopathy. The DNA for the CDR3 is TGTGCCATCAGTGGGGTCAGGGACGGCTCACCCCTCCACTTT. Its translation is CAISGVRDGSPLHF.